This entry lists 17 T cell receptor beta chains sequenced from one sample in a study of cytomegalovirus exposure and HLA in healthy donors (dated by TCRdb to about 2017). Libraries were constructed by the immunoSEQ multiplex PCR assay. For the multiplex PCR, a mixture combining 60 forward primers for TCR Vbeta segments and 13 reverse primers for TCR Jbeta segments was used. TCRdb provides this immuneACCESS table in a form limited to in-frame rearrangements. Some clones are lacking; in checked studies, under half of them reflect an unresolved V gene, and why the rest are absent is not known. The sample includes about 160,000 clones, with around 83% observed a single time. The ten biggest clones cover approximately 1% of the sample. Sequenced material: PBMCs. These receptor sequences come from a girl aged 2 to 9 in good health and CMV-seropositive.

The chain uses TRBV7-8 and TRBJ2-5; TRBD2 agrees at 13 bases. The CDR3 extends over 19 amino acids. CDR1 and CDR2 from the germline V gene are SGHVS and FQNEAQ. J gave up 5 bases and V 1 base, and 13 bases lay outside the gene matches. In DNA, the CDR3 is TGTGCCAGCAGCTTAGAACGGGGTACTAGCGGGAGGGCCATGGAGACCCAGTACTTC. Protein product: CASSLERGTSGRAMETQYF.

The rearrangement joins TRBV5-8 to TRBJ2-7; 7 positions match TRBD2. The length of the CDR3 is 16 residues. Germline V CDR1 and CDR2: SGHTS, YDEGEE. V lost 7 bases to trimming and J lost 6 bases; unmatched junction nucleotides: 19. In nucleotides, the CDR3 is TGTGCCAGCGTCTGGGGGGGTATTCGGTCTCGGTCCGAGCAGTACTTC. This gives the protein CASVWGGIRSRSEQYF.

The rearrangement joins TRBV4-2 to TRBJ2-5; D remains ambiguous. V lost 2 bases, J lost 5 bases, and 12 bases lay in between. The CDR3 covers 14 residues. CDR1 LGHNA and CDR2 YNFKEQ come from the germline V gene. CDR3 bases: TGTGCCAGCAGCCAATTTTCCAGCGTGGAGACCCAGTACTTC. It codes for CASSQFSSVETQYF.

V is TRBV30 and J is TRBJ1-2; no firm D call. Germline values: CDR1 GTSNPN, CDR2 SVGIG (reference sequence). Trimming took 7 bases from V and 8 from J, leaving 17 bases between them. The CDR3 is 12 amino acids. Written as DNA, the CDR3 is TGTGCCTTTAGGGAGTTCACCGGGGGCTACACCTTC. Translated: CAFREFTGGYTF.

Regarding this clone: One end of the junction varies from germline; a read error may be responsible. The sample has other DNA sequences that encode this CDR3 too. This rearrangement joins TRBV30 to TRBJ2-7; the match to TRBD2 covers 11 bases. The CDR3 extends over 15 amino acids. CDR1 GTSNPN and CDR2 SVGIG come from the germline V gene (reference sequence). For the CDR3, the DNA is TGTGCCTGGAGTGTCCCGGGACTAGCGGTGTACGAACAGTACTTC. Translating it yields CAWSVPGLAVYEQYF.

J is TRBJ2-3 and V is TRBV9; D gene unclear. V lost 2 bases, J lost 1 base, and 8 bases lay in between. The CDR3 has 14 residues. The germline CDR1 and CDR2 sequences are SGDLS and YYNGEE. This CDR3 is CASSVDFGTDTQYF. DNA of the CDR3: TGTGCCAGCAGCGTTGACTTCGGCACAGATACGCAGTATTTT. Filled out from reference TRBV9 and TRBJ2-3, the complete variable domain reads DSGVTQTPKHLITATGQRVTLRCSPRSGDLSVYWYQQSLDQGLQFLIQYYNGEERAKGNILERFSAQQFPDLHSELNLSSLELGDSALYFCASSVDFGTDTQYFGPGTRLTVL.

This clone appeared a few times. The V gene is TRBV28, the J gene TRBJ2-7; 13 bases agree with TRBD2. Trimming at V came to 1 base and at J to 3 bases, leaving 3 bases not matched to a gene. The CDR3 sequence is 16 residues long. The germline V gene encodes CDR1 MDHEN and CDR2 SYDVKM. The CDR3 loop is CASSLSGLAGIYEQYF. The CDR3 nucleotides read TGTGCCAGCAGTTTATCGGGACTAGCGGGGATCTACGAGCAGTACTTC.

V and J are TRBV5-1 and TRBJ1-2; 9 bases fit TRBD1. With 4 bases clipped from V and 2 bases from J, the junction kept 3 bases outside the gene matches. The CDR3 covers 14 residues. CDR1 is SGHRS, CDR2 YFSETQ, per germline. The CDR3 DNA reads TGCGCCAGCAGCGCCGGACAGGGGAACTATGGCTACACCTTC. Amino acids: CASSAGQGNYGYTF.

The gene calls are TRBV6-4 and TRBJ2-2; 10 bases are shared with TRBD2. From germline, CDR1 is MRHNA and CDR2 SNTAGT. V lost 5 bases and J lost 6; bases outside the gene matches: 3. The CDR3 runs to 14 residues. This chain's CDR3 is CASSTSGTAGELFF. Here the CDR3 DNA reads TGTGCCAGCAGTACTAGCGGGACCGCCGGGGAGCTGTTTTTT.

The V and J genes are TRBV28 and TRBJ2-7; D is perhaps TRBD1 (7 bases). The V and J ends lost 5 bases and 0 bases respectively, with 17 bases between them. The CDR3 covers 16 residues. Germline V gives CDR1 MDHEN, CDR2 SYDVKM. CDR3 DNA sequence: TGTGCCAGCAGTCCATTCAGGGGGGTGAGCTCCTACGAGCAGTACTTC. This codes for CASSPFRGVSSYEQYF.

The count of this clone is one. The gene calls are TRBV15 and TRBJ2-7; 9 bases match TRBD1. This CDR3 is 16 amino acids long. Losses at the gene ends were 1 base for V and 1 base for J; bases not matched to a gene: 5. Per the germline V gene, CDR1 is LNHNV and CDR2 is YYDKDF (reference sequence). In nucleotides, the CDR3 is TGTGCCACCAGCAGAGTGTTGGGGACAGGGTCCTACGAGCAGTACTTC. It specifies CATSRVLGTGSYEQYF.

CDR3 bases: TGTGCCAGCAGCAGACAGCTCAATCAGCCCCAGCATTTT. Its protein product is CASSRQLNQPQHF. The rearrangement links TRBV5-6 to TRBJ1-5, with D possibly being TRBD1 (5 bases). The CDR3 is 13 residues long. CDR1 and CDR2 (germline): SGHDT, YYEEEE. Trimming removed 4 bases from V and 3 bases from J, with 8 bases in between.

The genes are TRBV10-1 and TRBJ2-3; 7 bases are shared with TRBD1. V was pared by 2 bases and J by 5 bases, with 7 bases of the junction left unmatched. The CDR3 covers 15 residues. The germline V gene encodes CDR1 WNHNN and CDR2 SYGVQD (reference sequence). The CDR3 loop reads CASSEPRQGKDTQYF. CDR3 coding DNA: TGCGCCAGCAGTGAGCCCCGACAGGGTAAAGATACGCAGTATTTT.

This sequence joins TRBV7-9 and TRBJ1-4, with a weak D call TRBD1 (6 bases). Trimming took 5 bases from V and 10 from J, leaving 11 bases between them. The CDR3 runs to 12 residues. CDR1 is SEHNR and CDR2 is FQNEAQ in the germline V gene (reference sequence). The CDR3 spells CASSTQQGKLFF. CDR3 nucleotides: TGTGCCAGCAGCACCCAACAGGGAAAACTGTTTTTT. The full variable domain, its missing parts supplied by reference TRBV7-9 and TRBJ1-4, is DTGVSQNPRHKITKRGQNVTFRCDPISEHNRLYWYRQTLGQGPEFLTYFQNEAQLEKSRLLSDRFSAERPKGSFSTLEIQRTEQGDSAMYLCASSTQQGKLFFGSGTQLSVL.

In its sample, this clone was seen once. This chain's CDR3 is CAWSVSSGEQFF. The CDR3 DNA reads as TGTGCCTGGAGTGTATCTAGCGGAGAGCAGTTCTTC. This chain links TRBV30 with TRBJ2-1; 7 bases agree with TRBD2. The CDR3 length is 12 residues. V lost 0 bases to trimming and J lost 10 bases; unmatched junction nucleotides: 3. CDR1 and CDR2 (germline): GTSNPN, SVGIG (reference sequence).

The chain carries TRBV18 and TRBJ2-3; 9 nucleotides agree with TRBD2. The V gene end was trimmed by 4 bases and the J gene end by 4 bases; junction bases not matched to a gene: 15. CDR3 length: 18 amino acids. The germline CDR1 and CDR2 sequences are KGHSH and LQKENI. The CDR3 region has the DNA TGTGCCAGCTCACACCATCGACTAGCGGCTAACCATCCAGATACGCAGTATTTT. Encoded protein: CASSHHRLAANHPDTQYF.

The J gene is TRBJ2-7, the V gene TRBV7-3; TRBD1 aligns across 7 bases. The CDR3 covers 15 residues. The ends lost 5 bases at V and 7 bases at J; junction bases unmatched: 14. Germline V gene lookup returns CDR1 SGHTA and CDR2 FQGTGA. CDR3 residues: CASSLGTASTGEQYF. CDR3 nucleotide sequence: TGTGCCAGCAGCCTAGGGACAGCCAGCACGGGTGAGCAGTACTTC.